The sequence of this T cell receptor beta chain was determined in a study of cytotoxic CD8 clonotypes in ibrutinib-treated CLL. Across the study: After treatment lasting a median roughly 12 months, range 6 to 36, response samples were collected.

The CDR3 length is 16 residues. The ends lost 10 bases at V and 3 bases at J; junction bases unmatched: 15. Germline V gene sequence: CDR1 MNHEY, CDR2 SMNVEV (reference sequence). The repertoire was sequenced with immunoSEQ multiplex PCR; TCRdb's copy has only in-frame clones and lacks some. In the table there are 270,000 or so clones, around 69% of which are singletons. Libraries of TCR beta were made from approximately 2 micrograms of genomic DNA that came from cryopreserved PBMCs. Sequenced material: PBMCs, taken at disease progression, from a patient treated with ibrutinib. The chain is built from TRBV27 and TRBJ2-7; 10 bases line up with TRBD1. This receptor was obtained from a human donor with chronic lymphocytic leukemia. This CDR3 reads CATLGQGTDHGYEQYF. In nucleotides, the CDR3 is TGTGCCACCTTGGGACAGGGGACGGATCATGGCTACGAGCAGTACTTC.